This T cell receptor (beta chain) comes out of a study of T-cell reconstitution after alpha-beta-depleted transplantation in children. The study, taken as a whole, reports: Elevated TCRbeta diversity at day 60 was traced, in some patients, to surviving recipient T cells and thymic progenitors. The study reportedly traced alpha-beta T cells about two months after transplant to several hundred expanded graft clones. Hyperexpanded clones declined; after one year, newly produced T cells mostly supplied diversity.

Preparation of the TCRbeta library was carried out with unique molecular identifiers. MiXCR, run by TCRdb on the PCR reads, gives a single entry per CDR3 protein. The top ten hold 12% to 15% of the sample, which has 450,000 to 550,000 distinct CDR3 sequences, around 10% seen once. A few counts support this clonotype. Its antigen is undetermined. This CDR3 is built from 16 residues. Germline V CDR1 and CDR2: LGHNA, YSLEER. The V and J ends lost 0 bases and 4 bases respectively, with 15 bases between them. The sequenced sample was PBMCs, mostly from graft donor cells, obtained 180 days after TCRalphabeta/CD19-depleted stem cell transplant. The chain employs TRBV4-3 and TRBJ2-5; the D gene is possibly TRBD2 (7 bases). The sequence was obtained from a female patient aged 2-10 years who had a stem cell transplant for aplastic anemia, so the T cells may come from the graft donor. DNA of the CDR3: TGCGCCAGCAGCCAAGAGGGGATTAGGGGGGGAGAGACCCAGTACTTC. Translation: CASSQEGIRGGETQYF.